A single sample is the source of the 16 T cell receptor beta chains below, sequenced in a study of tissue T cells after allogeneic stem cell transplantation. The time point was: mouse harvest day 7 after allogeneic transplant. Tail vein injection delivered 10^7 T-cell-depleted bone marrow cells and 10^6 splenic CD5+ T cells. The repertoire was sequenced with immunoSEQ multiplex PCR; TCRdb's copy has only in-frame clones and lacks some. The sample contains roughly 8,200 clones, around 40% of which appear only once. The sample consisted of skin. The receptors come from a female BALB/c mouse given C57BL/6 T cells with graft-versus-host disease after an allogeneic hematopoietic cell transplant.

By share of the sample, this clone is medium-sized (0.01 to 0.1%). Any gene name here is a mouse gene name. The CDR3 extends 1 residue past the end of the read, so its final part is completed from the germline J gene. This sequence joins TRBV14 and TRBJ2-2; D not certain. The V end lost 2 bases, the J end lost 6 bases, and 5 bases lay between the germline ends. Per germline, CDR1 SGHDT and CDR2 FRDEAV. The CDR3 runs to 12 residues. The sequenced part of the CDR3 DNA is TGTGCCAGCAGTTTGAGGGCCGGGCAGCTCTAC. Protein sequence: CASSLRAGQLY. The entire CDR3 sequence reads CASSLRAGQLYF.

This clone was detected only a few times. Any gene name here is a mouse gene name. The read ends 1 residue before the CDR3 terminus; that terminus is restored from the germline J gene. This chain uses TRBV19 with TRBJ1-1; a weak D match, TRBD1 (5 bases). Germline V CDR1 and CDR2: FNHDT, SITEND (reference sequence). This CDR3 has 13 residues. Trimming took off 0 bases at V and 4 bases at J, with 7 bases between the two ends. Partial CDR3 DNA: TGTGCCAGCAGTATAGGACAGTTCACAGAAGTCTTC. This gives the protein CASSIGQFTEVF. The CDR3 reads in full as CASSIGQFTEVFF.

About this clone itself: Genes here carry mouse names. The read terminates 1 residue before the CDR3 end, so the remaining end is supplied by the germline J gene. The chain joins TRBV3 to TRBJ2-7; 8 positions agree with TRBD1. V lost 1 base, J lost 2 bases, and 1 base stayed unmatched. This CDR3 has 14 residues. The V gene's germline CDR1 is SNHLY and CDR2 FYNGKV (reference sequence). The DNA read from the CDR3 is TGTGCCAGCAGCTTAGTACAGGGGGCCTATGAACAGTAC. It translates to CASSLVQGAYEQY. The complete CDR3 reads CASSLVQGAYEQYF.

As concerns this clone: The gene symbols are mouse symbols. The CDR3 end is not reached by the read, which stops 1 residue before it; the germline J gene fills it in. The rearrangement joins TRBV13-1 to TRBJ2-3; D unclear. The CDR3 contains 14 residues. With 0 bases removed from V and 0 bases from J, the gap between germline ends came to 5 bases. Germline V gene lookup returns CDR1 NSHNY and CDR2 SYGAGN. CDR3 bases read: TGTGCCAGCAGTGATGCTGGTAGTGCAGAAACGCTGTAT. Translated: CASSDAGSAETLY. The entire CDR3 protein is CASSDAGSAETLYF.

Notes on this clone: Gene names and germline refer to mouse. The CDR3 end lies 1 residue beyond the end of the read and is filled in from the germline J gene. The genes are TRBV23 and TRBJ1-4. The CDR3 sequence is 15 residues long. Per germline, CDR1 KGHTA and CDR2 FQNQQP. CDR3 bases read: TGCTCCAGCAGTCAGGGGGCGCCCCCCAACGAAAGATTATTT. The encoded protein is CSSSQGAPPNERLF. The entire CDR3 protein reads CSSSQGAPPNERLFF.

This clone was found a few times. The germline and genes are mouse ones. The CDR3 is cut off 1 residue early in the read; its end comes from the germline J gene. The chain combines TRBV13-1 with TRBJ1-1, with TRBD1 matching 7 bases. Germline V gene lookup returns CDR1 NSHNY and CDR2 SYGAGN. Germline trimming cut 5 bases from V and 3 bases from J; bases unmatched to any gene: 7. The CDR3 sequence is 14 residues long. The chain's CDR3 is CASRHRGGDTEVFF. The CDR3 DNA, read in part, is TGTGCCAGCAGGCACAGGGGAGGGGACACAGAAGTCTTC.

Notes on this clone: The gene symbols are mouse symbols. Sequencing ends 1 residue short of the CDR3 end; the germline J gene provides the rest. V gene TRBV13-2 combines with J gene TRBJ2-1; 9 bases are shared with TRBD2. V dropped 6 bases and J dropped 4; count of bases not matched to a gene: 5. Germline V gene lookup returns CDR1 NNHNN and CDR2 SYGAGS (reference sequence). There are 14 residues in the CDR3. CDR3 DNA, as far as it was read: TGTGCCAGCGATAGGGACTGGGAGTATGCTGAGCAGTTC. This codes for CASDRDWEYAEQF. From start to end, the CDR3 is CASDRDWEYAEQFF.

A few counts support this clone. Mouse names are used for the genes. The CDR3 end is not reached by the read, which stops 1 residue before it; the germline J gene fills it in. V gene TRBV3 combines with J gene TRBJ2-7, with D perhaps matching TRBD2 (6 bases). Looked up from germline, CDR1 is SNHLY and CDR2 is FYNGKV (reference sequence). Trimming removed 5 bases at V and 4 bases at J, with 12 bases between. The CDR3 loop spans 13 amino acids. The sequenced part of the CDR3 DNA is TGTGCCAGCAGCCGGGGGGTTCAATATGAACAGTAC. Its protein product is CASSRGVQYEQY. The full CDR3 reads CASSRGVQYEQYF. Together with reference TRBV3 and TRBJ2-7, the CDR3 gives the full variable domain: GPKVLQIPSHQIIDMGQMVTLNCDPVSNHLYFYWYKQILGQQMEFLVNFYNGKVMEKSKLFKDQFSVERPDGSYFTLKIQPTALEDSAVYFCASSRGVQYEQYFGPGTRLTVL.

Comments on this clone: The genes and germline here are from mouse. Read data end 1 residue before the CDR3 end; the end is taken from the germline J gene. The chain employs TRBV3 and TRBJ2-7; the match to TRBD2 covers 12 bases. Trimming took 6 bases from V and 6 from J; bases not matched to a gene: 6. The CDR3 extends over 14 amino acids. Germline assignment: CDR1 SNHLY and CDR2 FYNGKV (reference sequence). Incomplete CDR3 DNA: TGTGCCAGCAGAACCGGGACTGGGGGGCTTGAACAGTAC. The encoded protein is CASRTGTGGLEQY. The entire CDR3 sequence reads CASRTGTGGLEQYF.

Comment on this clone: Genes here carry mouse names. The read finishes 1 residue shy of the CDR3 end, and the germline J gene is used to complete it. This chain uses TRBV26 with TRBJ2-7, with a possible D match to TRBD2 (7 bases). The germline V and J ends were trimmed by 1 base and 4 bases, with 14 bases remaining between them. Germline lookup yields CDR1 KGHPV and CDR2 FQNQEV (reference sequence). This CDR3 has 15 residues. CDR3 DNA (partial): TGTGCCAGCAGTCTGTACGGGGGGCGGGGTTATGAACAGTAC. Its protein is CASSLYGGRGYEQY. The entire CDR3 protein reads CASSLYGGRGYEQYF.

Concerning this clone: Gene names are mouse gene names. CDR3 DNA, as far as it was read: TGTGCCAGCAACACAAGAAATACGCTCTAT. Protein product: CASNTRNTLY. The CDR3 reads in full as CASNTRNTLYF. The V gene is TRBV26, the J gene TRBJ1-3, with D unclear. Read coverage stops 1 residue before the CDR3 terminus; the germline J gene supplies the remainder. V was shortened by 7 bases and J by 5 bases, with 6 bases between the two germline ends. Germline lookup yields CDR1 KGHPV and CDR2 FQNQEV (reference sequence). The length of the CDR3 is 11 residues. The whole variable domain, filled in from reference TRBV26 and TRBJ1-3, reads NSKVIQTPRYLVKGQGQKAKMRCIPEKGHPVVFWYQQNKNNEFKFLINFQNQEVLQQIDMTEKRFSAECPSNSPCSLEIQSSEAGDSALYLCASNTRNTLYFGEGSRLIVV.

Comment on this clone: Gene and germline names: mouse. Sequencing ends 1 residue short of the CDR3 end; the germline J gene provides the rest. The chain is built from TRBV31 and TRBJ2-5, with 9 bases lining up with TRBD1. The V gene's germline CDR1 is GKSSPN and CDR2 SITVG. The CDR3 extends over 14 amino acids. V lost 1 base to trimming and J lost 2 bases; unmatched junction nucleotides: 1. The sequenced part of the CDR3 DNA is TGTGCCTGGAGTCGGACAGGGGCCCAAGACACCCAGTAC. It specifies CAWSRTGAQDTQY. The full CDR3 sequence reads CAWSRTGAQDTQYF.

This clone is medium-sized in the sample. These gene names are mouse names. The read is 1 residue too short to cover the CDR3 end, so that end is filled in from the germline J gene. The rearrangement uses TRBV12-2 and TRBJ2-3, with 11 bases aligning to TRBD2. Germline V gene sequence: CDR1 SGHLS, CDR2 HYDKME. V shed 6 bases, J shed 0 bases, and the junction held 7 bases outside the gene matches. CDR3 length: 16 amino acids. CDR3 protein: CASHPGTGGSAETLYF. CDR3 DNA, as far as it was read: TGTGCCAGCCACCCCGGGACTGGGGGTAGTGCAGAAACGCTGTAT.

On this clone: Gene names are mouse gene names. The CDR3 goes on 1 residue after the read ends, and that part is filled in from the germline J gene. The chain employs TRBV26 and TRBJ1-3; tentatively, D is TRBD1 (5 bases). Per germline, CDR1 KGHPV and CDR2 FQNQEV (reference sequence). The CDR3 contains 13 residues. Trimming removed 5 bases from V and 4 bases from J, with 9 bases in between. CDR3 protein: CASSSGRGNTLYF. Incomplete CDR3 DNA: TGTGCCAGCAGTTCAGGGAGAGGAAATACGCTCTAT.

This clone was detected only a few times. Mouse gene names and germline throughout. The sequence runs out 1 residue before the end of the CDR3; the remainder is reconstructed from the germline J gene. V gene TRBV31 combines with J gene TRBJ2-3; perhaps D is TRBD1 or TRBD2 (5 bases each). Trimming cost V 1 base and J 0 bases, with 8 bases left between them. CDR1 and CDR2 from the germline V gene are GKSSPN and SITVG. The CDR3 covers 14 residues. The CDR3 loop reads CAWSRGRSAETLYF. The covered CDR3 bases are TGTGCCTGGAGTCGGGGGAGGAGTGCAGAAACGCTGTAT.

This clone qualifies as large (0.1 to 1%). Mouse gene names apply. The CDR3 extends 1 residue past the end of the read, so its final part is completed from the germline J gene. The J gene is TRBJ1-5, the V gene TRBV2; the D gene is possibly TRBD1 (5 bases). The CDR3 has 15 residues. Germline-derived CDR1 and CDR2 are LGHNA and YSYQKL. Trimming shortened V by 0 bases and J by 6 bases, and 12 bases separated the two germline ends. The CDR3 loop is CASSQDLADIQAPLF. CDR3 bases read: TGTGCCAGCAGCCAAGATCTGGCGGACATCCAGGCTCCGCTT. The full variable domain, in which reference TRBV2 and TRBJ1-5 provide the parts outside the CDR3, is DPKIIQKPKYLVAVTGSEKILICEQYLGHNAMYWYRQSAKKPLEFMFSYSYQKLMDNQTASSRFQPQSSKKNHLDLQITALKPDDSATYFCASSQDLADIQAPLFGEGTRLSVL.